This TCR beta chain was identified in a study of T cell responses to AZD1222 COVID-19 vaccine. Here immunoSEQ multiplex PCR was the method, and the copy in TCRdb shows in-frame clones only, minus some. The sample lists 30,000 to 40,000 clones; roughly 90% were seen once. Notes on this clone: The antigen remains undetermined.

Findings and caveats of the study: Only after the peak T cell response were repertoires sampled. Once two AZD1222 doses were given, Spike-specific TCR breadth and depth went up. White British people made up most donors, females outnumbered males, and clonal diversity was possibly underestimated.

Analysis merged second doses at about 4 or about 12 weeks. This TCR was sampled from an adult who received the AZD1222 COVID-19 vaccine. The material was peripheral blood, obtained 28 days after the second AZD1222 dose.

CDR3: CASSQEKGNSPLHF. The CDR3 bases are TGCGCCAGCAGCCAAGAAAAGGGGAATTCACCCCTCCACTTT. The V gene is TRBV4-3, the J gene TRBJ1-6; D possibly corresponds to TRBD1 (5 bases). Germline V gene data show CDR1 as LGHNA and CDR2 as YSLEER. The ends were cut back, 0 bases at V and 7 bases at J, with 7 bases in the middle. The CDR3 is 14 amino acids.